This T cell receptor beta chain comes out of a study of blood T cell repertoires in COVID-19. One Seattle source followed patients from active infection through their disease course. Repertoires were generated with immunoSEQ multiplex PCR, while TCRdb's copy carries only in-frame clones and drops some. The sample holds hundreds of thousands of clones, 81% seen once. CDR3 length equals 13 residues. J lost 4 bases, V lost 6 bases, and 5 bases had no gene match. This TCR came from a woman older than 75 with COVID-19, enrolled during active disease. The rearrangement uses TRBV12-3 or TRBV12-4 and TRBJ1-1; 7 bases line up with TRBD1. Sequences were obtained from peripheral blood. CDR3: CASRYTGVTEAFF. In DNA, the CDR3 is TGTGCCAGCAGGTATACAGGGGTCACTGAAGCTTTCTTT.